This T cell receptor (beta chain) was recorded in a study of T cell responses to AZD1222 COVID-19 vaccine. V dropped 8 bases and J dropped 4; count of bases not matched to a gene: 18. CDR1 and CDR2 from the germline V gene are MNHEY and SMNVEV (reference sequence). The CDR3 covers 17 residues. Concerning this clone itself: What it binds is unknown.

Some clones are missing from TCRdb's copy, which holds only in-frame ones; the method was immunoSEQ multiplex PCR. The sample carries some 130,000 clones, about 90% recorded once. Whole-study results and caveats: Vaccine-associated CD4 TCRs spanned spike, dominant at 160-218 and 743-854. Following two doses of AZD1222, Spike-specific TCR breadth and depth rose.

This clonotype originated in an adult in good health. Material: peripheral blood, obtained on day 0 of AZD1222 vaccination. The chain couples TRBV27 to TRBJ1-1; 8 nucleotides match TRBD1. The CDR3 region has the DNA TGTGCCAGCGGATCCTTCCTAGACAGGGGAATCGGCACTGAAGCTTTCTTT. This codes for CASGSFLDRGIGTEAFF.